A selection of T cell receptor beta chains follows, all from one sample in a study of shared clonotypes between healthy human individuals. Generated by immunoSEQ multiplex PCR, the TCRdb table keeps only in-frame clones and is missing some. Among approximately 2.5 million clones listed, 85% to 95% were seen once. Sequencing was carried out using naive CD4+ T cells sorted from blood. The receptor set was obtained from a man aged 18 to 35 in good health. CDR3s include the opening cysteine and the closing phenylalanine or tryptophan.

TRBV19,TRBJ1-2,CASSIDHGRLGYTF
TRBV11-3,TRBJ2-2,CASSFGNTGELFF
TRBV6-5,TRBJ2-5,CASRKDRAEETQYF
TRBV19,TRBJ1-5,CASSIVSGNQPQHF
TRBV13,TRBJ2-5,CASSSRQGRETQYF
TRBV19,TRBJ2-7,CASSQRRGRAANEQYF
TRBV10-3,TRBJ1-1,CAISESKLGTGEAFF
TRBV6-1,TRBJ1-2,CASSEGSYGYTF
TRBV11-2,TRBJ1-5,CASSLEGTANQPQHF
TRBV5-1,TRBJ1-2,CASSQGNYGYTF
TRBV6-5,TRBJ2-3,CASSYRQGTTDTQYF
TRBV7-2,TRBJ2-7,CASRATGFEQYF
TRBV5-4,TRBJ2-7,CASSTGQTSPYEQYF
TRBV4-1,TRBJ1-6,CASSPHGGGGRGNSPLHF
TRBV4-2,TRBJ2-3,CASSQETSGGRTDTQYF
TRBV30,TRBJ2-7,CAWGERSHEQYF
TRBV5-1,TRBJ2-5,CASSLGDREPQETQYF
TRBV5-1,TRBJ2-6,CASSLVGSGANVLTF
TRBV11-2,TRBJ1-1,CASSLTGTGGEEAFF
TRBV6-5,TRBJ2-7,CASSYSRGGYEQYF
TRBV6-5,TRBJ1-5,CASRRLGSNQPQHF
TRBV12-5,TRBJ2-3,CASGFTGTSGRARRDTQYF
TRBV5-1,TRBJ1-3,CASSPGTSGNTIYF
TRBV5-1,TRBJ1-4,CASHLGSSGEKLFF
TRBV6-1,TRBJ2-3,CASSLLAVVGQYF
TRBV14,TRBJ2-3,CASSQARLHREFTDTQYF
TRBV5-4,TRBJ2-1,CASSSPGEDNEQFF
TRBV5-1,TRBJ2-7,CASSLAGTGSYEQYF
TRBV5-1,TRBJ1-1,CASSTDRGQGNTEAFF
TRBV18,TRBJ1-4,CASSDGHATNEKLFF
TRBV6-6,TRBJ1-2,CASSSQGYTF
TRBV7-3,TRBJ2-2,CASSPKSTGELFF
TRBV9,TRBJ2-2,CASSVGSWTRSGELFF
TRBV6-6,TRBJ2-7,CASSGDRGRLVYEQYF
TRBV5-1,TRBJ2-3,CASRIGGTSTDTQYF
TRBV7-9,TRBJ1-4,CASSAQGITEKLFF
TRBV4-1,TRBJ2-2,CASSPLVGLVSTGELFF
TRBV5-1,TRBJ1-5,CASSLRELGSNQPQHF
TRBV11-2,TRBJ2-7,CASSSRRGLAYEQYF
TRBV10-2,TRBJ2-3,CASRVAGSTDTQYF
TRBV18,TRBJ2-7,CASSQAIGYEQYF
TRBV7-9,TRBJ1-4,CASSSDRPNEKLFF
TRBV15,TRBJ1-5,CATQRTGGNQPQHF
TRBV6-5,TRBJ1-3,CASSRESGNTIYF